This TCR beta chain was recovered during a study of cytomegalovirus exposure and HLA in healthy donors. General observations from the study: The study designated 150 to 200 TCR beta chains cytomegalovirus-associated. When a later analysis compared HLA-associated TCR beta chains with equally common others, the HLA-associated chains turned out to be more clonally expanded and to have lower generation probabilities.

PCR involved 60 Vbeta and 13 Jbeta primers. TCRdb's copy holds only in-frame clones and misses some; the assay was immunoSEQ multiplex PCR. Of hundreds of thousands of clones in the sample, about three quarters were seen once. CDR3 length: 11 residues. Germline V gene data show CDR1 as GTSNPN and CDR2 as SVGIG (reference sequence). Between the trimmed V and J ends, which lost 0 bases and 4 bases, there was a span of 4 bases. For this clone: The antigen is not known.

The sequenced sample consisted of PBMCs. The clonotype was recovered from a boy younger than 18 in good health and CMV-seronegative. This chain links TRBV30 with TRBJ2-7; D is uncertain. As DNA, the CDR3 is TGTGCCTGGAGTGTCGGGTACGAGCAGTACTTC. Its translation is CAWSVGYEQYF.